This entry describes one T cell receptor beta chain. The CDR3 spans 13 residues. V was trimmed by 6 bases and J by 7 bases, leaving 15 bases between them. Germline V gene data show CDR1 as MNHEY and CDR2 as SVGAGI. The sample belongs to a study of blood T cell repertoires in COVID-19. The wider study: PBMCs, B-cell-depleted T cells, or T cells provided the cDNA or gDNA that made up the material.

Patients from Seattle were sampled longitudinally, starting during active infection. In the source study's methods: Quantification of nucleated cells was approximated via reference gene primer amplification. Some clones are missing from TCRdb's copy, which holds only in-frame ones; the method was immunoSEQ multiplex PCR. The V and J calls and clone size are taken from that table; D and trimming were inferred from the DNA. The profile shows 65,000 to 90,000 clones, roughly 90% of them singletons. The chain employs TRBV6-5 and TRBJ1-2; D may be TRBD1 (5 bases). This sequence was found in an elderly man with COVID-19, enrolled during active disease. The sequencing input was peripheral blood. As DNA, the CDR3 is TGTGCCAGCAGGTCTCAGGGATATACTGGCTACACCTTC. Protein sequence: CASRSQGYTGYTF.